The 2 T cell receptor beta chains reported below all come from one sample, sequenced in a study of blood T cell repertoires in COVID-19. TCRdb's copy holds only in-frame clones and misses some; the assay was immunoSEQ multiplex PCR. The sample includes 150,000 to 190,000 clones, 84% of them seen just once. The specimen was PBMCs or T cells enriched from blood (not recorded which). The receptors were sampled from a man aged 45-60 years who had recovered from COVID-19.

This chain links TRBV5-6 with TRBJ2-1; D gene ambiguous. The CDR3 has 11 amino acids. In germline, CDR1 is SGHDT, CDR2 YYEEEE. V lost 2 bases and J lost 8, with 5 bases in between. The CDR3 nucleotides are TGTGCCAGCAGCTTTATCGATGAGCAGTTCTTC. Its translation is CASSFIDEQFF.

The chain combines TRBV5-4 with TRBJ2-7; no firm D call. Per germline, CDR1 SGHNT and CDR2 YYREEE (reference sequence). V lost 1 base and J 0 bases, leaving 8 bases between the germline ends. The CDR3 is 14 residues long. DNA of the CDR3: TGTGCCAGCAGCTTGTCCTACAGCTCCTACGAGCAGTACTTC. It translates to CASSLSYSSYEQYF.